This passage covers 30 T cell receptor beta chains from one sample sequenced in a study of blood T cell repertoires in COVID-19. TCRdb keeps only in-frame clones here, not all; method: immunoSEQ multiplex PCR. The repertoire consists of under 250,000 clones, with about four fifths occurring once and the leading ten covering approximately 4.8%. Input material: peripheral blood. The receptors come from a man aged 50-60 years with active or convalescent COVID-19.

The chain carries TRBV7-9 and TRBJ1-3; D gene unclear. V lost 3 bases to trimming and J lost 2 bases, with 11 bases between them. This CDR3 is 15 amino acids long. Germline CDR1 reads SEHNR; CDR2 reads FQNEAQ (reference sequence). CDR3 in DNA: TGTGCCAGCAGCTTCTCCGGGTTGGCTGGAAACACCATATATTTT. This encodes CASSFSGLAGNTIYF.

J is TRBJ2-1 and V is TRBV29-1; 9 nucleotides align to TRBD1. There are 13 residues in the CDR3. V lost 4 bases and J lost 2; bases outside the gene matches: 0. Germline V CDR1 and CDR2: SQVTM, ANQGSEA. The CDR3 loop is CSVGDRAYNEQFF. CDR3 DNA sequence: TGCAGCGTTGGGGACAGGGCCTACAATGAGCAGTTCTTC.

The CDR3 region has the DNA TGCAGTGCTAGTAGAGCTAATAATTCACCCCTCCACTTT. Residues: CSASRANNSPLHF. The gene calls are TRBV20-1 and TRBJ1-6; D remains ambiguous. Trimming took off 3 bases at V and 5 bases at J, with 8 bases between the two ends. This CDR3 has 13 residues. Germline CDR1 reads DFQATT; CDR2 reads SNEGSKA (reference sequence).

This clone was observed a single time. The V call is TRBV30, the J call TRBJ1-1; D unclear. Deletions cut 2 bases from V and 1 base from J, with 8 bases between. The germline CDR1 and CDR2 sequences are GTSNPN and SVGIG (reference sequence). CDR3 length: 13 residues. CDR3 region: CAWSFGRNTEAFF. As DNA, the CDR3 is TGTGCCTGGAGTTTTGGCCGGAACACTGAAGCTTTCTTT.

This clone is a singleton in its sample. CDR3 DNA: TGTGCCAGCAGCTTAGTTGGGACAGGGGGTGCGGTGAGGACTGAAGCTTTCTTT. Protein product: CASSLVGTGGAVRTEAFF. The chain has TRBV7-6 and TRBJ1-1, with TRBD1 identical over 11 bases. V was pared by 1 base and J by 5 bases, with 12 bases of the junction left unmatched. The CDR3 length is 18 residues. The germline CDR1 and CDR2 sequences are SGHVS and FNYEAQ.

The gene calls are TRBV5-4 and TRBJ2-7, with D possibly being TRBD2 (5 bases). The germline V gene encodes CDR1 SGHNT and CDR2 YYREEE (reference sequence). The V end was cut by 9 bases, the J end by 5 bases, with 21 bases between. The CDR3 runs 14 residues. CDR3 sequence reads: CATSGFTRRNEQYF. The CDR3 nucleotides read TGTGCCACCTCAGGATTTACTAGAAGAAACGAGCAGTACTTC.

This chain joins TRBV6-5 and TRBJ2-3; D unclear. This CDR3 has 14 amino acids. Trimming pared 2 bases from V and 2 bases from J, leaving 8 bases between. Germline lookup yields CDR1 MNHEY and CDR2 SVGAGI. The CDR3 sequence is CASSYGRTTDTQYF. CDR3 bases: TGTGCCAGCAGTTACGGGCGAACCACAGATACGCAGTATTTT.

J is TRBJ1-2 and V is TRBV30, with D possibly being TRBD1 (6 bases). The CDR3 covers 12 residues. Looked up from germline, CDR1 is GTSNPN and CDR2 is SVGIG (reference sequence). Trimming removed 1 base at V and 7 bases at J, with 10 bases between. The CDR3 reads CAWSAGAGGYTF. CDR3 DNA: TGTGCCTGGAGTGCAGGGGCGGGTGGCTACACCTTC.

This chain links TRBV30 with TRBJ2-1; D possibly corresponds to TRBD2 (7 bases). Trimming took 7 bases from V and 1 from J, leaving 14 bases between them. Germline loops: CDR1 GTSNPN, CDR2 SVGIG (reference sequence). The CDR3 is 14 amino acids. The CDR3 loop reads CAFTAGASYNEQFF. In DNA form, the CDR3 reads TGTGCCTTCACGGCGGGGGCGTCCTACAATGAGCAGTTCTTC.

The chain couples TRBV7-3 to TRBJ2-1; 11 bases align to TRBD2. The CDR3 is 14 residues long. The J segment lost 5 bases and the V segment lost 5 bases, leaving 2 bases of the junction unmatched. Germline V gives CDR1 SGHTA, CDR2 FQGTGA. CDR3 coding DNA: TGTGCCAGCAGCGTAGCGGGGGGGAACAATGAGCAGTTCTTC. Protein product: CASSVAGGNNEQFF. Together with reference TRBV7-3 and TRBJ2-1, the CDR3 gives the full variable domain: GAGVSQTPSNKVTEKGKYVELRCDPISGHTALYWYRQSLGQGPEFLIYFQGTGAADDSGLPNDRFFAVRPEGSVSTLKIQRTERGDSAVYLCASSVAGGNNEQFFGPGTRLTVL.

This CDR3 is CASSLGGDEQFF. Here the CDR3 DNA reads TGTGCCAGCAGCTTAGGAGGGGATGAGCAGTTCTTC. V and J are TRBV5-4 and TRBJ2-1; weak D call: TRBD2 (6 bases). CDR1 is SGHNT, CDR2 YYREEE, per germline (reference sequence). This CDR3 has 12 amino acids. Trimming cost V 2 bases and J 8 bases, with 8 bases left between them.

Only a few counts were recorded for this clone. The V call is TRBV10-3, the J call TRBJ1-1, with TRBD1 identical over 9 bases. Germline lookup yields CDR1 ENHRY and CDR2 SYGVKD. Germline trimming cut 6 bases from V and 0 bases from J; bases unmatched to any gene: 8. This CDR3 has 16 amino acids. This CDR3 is CAIRAQGADLNTEAFF. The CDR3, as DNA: TGTGCCATCAGAGCACAGGGGGCAGATCTGAACACTGAAGCTTTCTTT.

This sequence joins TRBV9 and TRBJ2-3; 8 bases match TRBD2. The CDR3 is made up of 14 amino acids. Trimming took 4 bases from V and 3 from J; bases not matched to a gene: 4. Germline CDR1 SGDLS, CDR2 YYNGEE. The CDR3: CASSLGLATDTQYF. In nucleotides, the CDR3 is TGTGCCAGCAGCCTTGGACTAGCAACAGATACGCAGTATTTT.

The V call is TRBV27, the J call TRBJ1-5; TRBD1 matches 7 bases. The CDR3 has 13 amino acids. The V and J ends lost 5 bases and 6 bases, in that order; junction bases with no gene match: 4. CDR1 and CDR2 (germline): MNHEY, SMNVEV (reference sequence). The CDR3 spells CASSLRGFQPQHF. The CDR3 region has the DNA TGTGCCAGCAGTCTCAGGGGGTTTCAGCCCCAGCATTTT.

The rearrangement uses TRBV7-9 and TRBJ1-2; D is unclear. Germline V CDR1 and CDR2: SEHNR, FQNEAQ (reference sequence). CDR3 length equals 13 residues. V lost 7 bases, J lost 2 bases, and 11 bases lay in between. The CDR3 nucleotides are TGTGCCAGCAACCCGCGATCCAACTATGGCTACACCTTC. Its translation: CASNPRSNYGYTF.

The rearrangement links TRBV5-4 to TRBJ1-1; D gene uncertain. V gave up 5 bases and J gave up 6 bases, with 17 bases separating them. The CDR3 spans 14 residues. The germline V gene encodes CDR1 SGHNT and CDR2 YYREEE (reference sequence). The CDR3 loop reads CASSSTGSAPEAFF. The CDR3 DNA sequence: TGTGCCAGCAGTTCGACGGGGTCGGCACCTGAAGCTTTCTTT.

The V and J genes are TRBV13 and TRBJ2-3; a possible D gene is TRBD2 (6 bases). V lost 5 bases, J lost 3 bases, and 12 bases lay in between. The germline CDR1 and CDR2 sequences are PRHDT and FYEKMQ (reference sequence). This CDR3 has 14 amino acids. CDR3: CASSRYGGTDTQYF. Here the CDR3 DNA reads TGTGCCAGCAGCCGTTATGGGGGGACAGATACGCAGTATTTT.

CDR3 bases: TGTGCCAGCAGCTATGGACAGGAAGAGACCCAGTACTTC. Residues: CASSYGQEETQYF. The chain is built from TRBV11-3 and TRBJ2-5; 7 nucleotides match TRBD1. The CDR3 consists of 13 residues. CDR1 is SGHNT and CDR2 is YENEEA in the germline V gene. With 4 bases clipped from V and 3 bases from J, the junction kept 2 bases outside the gene matches.

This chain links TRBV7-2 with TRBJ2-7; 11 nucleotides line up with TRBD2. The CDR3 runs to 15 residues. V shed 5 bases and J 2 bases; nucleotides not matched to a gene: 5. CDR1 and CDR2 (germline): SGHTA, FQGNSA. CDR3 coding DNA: TGTGCCAGCAGCCTAACTAGCGGGGGCCCCTACGAGCAGTACTTC. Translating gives CASSLTSGGPYEQYF.

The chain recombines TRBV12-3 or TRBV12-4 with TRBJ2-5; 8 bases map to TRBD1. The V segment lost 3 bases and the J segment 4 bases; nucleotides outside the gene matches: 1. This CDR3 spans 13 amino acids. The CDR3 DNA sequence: TGTGCCAGCAGTTTTGACAGGGGAGAGACCCAGTACTTC. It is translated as CASSFDRGETQYF.

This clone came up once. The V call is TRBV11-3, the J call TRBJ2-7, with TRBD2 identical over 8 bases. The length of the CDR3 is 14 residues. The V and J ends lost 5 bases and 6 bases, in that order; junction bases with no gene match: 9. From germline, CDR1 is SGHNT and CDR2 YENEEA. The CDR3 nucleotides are TGTGCCAGCAGCCCGACGGGGGGGCTGGGCGAGCAGTACTTC. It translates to CASSPTGGLGEQYF.

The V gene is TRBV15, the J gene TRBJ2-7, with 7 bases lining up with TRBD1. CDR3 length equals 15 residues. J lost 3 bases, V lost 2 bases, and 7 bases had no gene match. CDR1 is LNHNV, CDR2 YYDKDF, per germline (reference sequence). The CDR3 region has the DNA TGTGCCACCAGCAGACCCGGGACAGTTCTCTACGAGCAGTACTTC. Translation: CATSRPGTVLYEQYF. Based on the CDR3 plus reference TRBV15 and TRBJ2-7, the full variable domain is DAMVIQNPRYQVTQFGKPVTLSCSQTLNHNVMYWYQQKSSQAPKLLFHYYDKDFNNEADTPDNFQSRRPNTSFCFLDIRSPGLGDTAMYLCATSRPGTVLYEQYFGPGTRLTVT.

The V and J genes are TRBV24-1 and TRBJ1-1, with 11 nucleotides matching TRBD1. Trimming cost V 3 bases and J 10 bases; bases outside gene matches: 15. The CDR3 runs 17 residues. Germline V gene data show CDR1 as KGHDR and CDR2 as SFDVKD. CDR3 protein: CATSDTRTGGNPLIAFF. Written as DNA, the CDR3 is TGTGCCACCAGTGATACACGGACAGGGGGCAATCCCTTAATAGCTTTCTTT.

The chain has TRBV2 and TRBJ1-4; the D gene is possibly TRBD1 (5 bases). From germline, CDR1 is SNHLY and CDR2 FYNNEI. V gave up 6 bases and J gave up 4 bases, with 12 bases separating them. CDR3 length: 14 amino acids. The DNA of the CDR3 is TGTGCCAGCAGGCTACAGGCGATTAATGAAAAACTGTTTTTT. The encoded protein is CASRLQAINEKLFF. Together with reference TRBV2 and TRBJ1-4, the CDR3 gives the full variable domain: EPEVTQTPSHQVTQMGQEVILRCVPISNHLYFYWYRQILGQKVEFLVSFYNNEISEKSEIFDDQFSVERPDGSNFTLKIRSTKLEDSAMYFCASRLQAINEKLFFGSGTQLSVL.

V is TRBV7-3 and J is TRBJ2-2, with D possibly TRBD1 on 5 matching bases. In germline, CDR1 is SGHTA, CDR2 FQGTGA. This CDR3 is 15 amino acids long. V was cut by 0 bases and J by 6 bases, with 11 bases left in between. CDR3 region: CASSLTRALPGELFF. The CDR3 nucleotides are TGTGCCAGCAGCTTAACCAGGGCCCTCCCCGGGGAGCTGTTTTTT.

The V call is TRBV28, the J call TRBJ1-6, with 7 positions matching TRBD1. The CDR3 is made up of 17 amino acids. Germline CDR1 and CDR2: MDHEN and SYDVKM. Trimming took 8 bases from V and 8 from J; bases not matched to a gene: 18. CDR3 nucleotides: TGTGCCAGCCGCGGTTGGGGACAGCTTTTGGGGGATTCACCCCTCCACTTT. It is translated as CASRGWGQLLGDSPLHF. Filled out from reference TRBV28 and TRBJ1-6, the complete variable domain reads DVKVTQSSRYLVKRTGEKVFLECVQDMDHENMFWYRQDPGLGLRLIYFSYDVKMKEKGDIPEGYSVSREKKERFSLILESASTNQTSMYLCASRGWGQLLGDSPLHFGNGTRLTVT.

The CDR3 DNA follows: TGTGCCAGCGTGCGGGGTGTAGGAGAGACCCAGTACTTC. This translates into CASVRGVGETQYF. This chain joins TRBV2 and TRBJ2-5; tentatively, D is TRBD2 (6 bases). The V and J ends lost 8 bases and 4 bases respectively, with 14 bases between them. The CDR3 sequence is 13 residues long. Germline V lookup: CDR1 SNHLY, CDR2 FYNNEI.

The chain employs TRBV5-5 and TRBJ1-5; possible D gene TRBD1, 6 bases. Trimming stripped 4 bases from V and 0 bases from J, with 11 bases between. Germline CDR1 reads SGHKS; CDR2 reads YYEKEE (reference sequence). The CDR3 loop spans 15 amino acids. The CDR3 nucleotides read TGTGCCAGCAGCCGACAGGTCTATAGCAATCAGCCCCAGCATTTT. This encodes CASSRQVYSNQPQHF. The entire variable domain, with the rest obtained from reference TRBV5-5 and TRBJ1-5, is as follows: DAGVTQSPTHLIKTRGQQVTLRCSPISGHKSVSWYQQVLGQGPQFIFQYYEKEERGRGNFPDRFSARQFPNYSSELNVNALLLGDSALYLCASSRQVYSNQPQHFGDGTRLSIL.

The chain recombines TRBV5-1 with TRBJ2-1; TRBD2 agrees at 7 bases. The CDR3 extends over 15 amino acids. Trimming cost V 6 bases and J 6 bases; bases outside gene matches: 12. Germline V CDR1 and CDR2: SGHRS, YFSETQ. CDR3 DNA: TGCGCCAGCACAATTCGGGGGGAGTACATCAATGAGCAGTTCTTC. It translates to CASTIRGEYINEQFF.

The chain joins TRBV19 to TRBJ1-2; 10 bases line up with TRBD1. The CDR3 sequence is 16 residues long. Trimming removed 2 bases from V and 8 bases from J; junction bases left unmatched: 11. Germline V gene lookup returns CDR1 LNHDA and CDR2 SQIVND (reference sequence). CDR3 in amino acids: CASSILRTGGIRGYTF. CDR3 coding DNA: TGTGCCAGTAGTATACTTCGGACAGGGGGGATAAGAGGCTACACCTTC.